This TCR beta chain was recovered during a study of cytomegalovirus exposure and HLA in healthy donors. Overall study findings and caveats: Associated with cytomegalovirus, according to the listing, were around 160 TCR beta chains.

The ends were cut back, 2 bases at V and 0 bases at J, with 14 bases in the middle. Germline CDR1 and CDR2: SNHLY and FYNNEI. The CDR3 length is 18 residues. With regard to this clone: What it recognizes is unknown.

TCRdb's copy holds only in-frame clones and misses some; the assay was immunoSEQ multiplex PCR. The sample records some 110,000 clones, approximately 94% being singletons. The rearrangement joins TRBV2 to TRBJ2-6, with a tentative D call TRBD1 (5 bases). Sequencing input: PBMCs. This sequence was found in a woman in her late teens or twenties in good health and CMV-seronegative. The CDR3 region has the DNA TGTGCCAGCAGTGAATTCGGCAGGGCAGACTCTGGGGCCAACGTCCTGACTTTC. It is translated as CASSEFGRADSGANVLTF.